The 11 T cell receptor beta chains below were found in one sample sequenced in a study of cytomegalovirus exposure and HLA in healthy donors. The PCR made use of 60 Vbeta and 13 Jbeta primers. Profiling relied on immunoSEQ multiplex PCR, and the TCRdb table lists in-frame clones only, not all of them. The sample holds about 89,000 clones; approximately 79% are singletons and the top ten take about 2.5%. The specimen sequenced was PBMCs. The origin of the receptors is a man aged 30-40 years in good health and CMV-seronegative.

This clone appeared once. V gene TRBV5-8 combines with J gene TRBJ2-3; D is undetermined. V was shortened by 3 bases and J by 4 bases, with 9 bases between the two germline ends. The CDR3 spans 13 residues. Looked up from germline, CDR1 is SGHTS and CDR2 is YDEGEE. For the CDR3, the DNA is TGTGCCAGCAGCTCCGGGTCCCCAGATACGCAGTATTTT. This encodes CASSSGSPDTQYF.

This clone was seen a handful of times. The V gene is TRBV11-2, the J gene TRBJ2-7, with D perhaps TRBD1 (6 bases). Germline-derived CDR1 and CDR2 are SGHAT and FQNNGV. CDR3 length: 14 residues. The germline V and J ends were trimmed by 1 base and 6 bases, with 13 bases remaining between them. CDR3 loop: CASSLVPGVSEQYF. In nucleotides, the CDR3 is TGTGCCAGCAGCTTAGTTCCAGGGGTGTCCGAGCAGTACTTC.

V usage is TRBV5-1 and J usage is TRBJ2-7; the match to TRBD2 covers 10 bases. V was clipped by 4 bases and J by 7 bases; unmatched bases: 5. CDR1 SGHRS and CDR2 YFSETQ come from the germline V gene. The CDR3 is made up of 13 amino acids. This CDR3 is CASSPELAGEQYF. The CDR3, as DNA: TGCGCCAGCAGCCCGGAACTAGCGGGAGAGCAGTACTTC.

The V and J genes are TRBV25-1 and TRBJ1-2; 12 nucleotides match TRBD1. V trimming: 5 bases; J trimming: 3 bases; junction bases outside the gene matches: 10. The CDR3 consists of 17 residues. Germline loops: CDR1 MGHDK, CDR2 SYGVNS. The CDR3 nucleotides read TGTGCCAGCAGTAAAGGAAGGGGGGACAGGGGGCACTATGGCTACACCTTC. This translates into CASSKGRGDRGHYGYTF.

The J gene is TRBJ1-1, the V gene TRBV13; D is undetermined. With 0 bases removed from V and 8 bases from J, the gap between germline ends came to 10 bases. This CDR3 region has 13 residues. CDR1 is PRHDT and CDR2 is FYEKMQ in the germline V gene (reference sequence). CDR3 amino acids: CASSLGLREEAFF. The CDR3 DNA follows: TGTGCCAGCAGCTTAGGCCTTAGGGAGGAAGCTTTCTTT. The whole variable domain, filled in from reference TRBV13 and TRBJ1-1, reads AAGVIQSPRHLIKEKRETATLKCYPIPRHDTVYWYQQGPGQDPQFLISFYEKMQSDKGSIPDRFSAQQFSDYHSELNMSSLELGDSALYFCASSLGLREEAFFGQGTRLTVV.

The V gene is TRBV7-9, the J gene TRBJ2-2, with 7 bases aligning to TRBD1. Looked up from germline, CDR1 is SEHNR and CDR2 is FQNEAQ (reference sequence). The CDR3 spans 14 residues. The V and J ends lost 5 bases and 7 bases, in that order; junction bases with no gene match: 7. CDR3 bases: TGTGCCAGCAGCCTCCGACAGGGTGACGGGGAGCTGTTTTTT. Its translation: CASSLRQGDGELFF.

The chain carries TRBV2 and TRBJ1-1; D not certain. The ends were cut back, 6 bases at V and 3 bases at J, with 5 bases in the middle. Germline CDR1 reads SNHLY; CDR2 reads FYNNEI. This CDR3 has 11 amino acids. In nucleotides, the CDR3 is TGTGCCAGCAGATCGTACACTGAAGCTTTCTTT. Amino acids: CASRSYTEAFF.

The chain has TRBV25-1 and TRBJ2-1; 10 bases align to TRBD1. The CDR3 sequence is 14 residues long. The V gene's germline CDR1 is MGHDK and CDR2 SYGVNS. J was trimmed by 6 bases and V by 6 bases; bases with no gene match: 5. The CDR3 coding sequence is TGTGCCAGCAGGAGACAGGGGGCTCCCAATGAGCAGTTCTTC. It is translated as CASRRQGAPNEQFF.

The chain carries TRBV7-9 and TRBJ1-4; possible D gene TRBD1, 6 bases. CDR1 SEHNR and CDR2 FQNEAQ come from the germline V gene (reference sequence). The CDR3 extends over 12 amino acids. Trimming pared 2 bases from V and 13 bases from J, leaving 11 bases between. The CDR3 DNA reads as TGTGCCAGCAGCTTATCGGTAGGGGGACTGTTTTTT. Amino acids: CASSLSVGGLFF.

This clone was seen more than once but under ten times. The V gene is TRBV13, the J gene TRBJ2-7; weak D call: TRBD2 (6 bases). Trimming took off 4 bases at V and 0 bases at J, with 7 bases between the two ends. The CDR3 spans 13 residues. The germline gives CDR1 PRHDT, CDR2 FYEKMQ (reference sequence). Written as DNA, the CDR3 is TGTGCCAGCAGCTCGACTAGCTCCTACGAGCAGTACTTC. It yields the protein CASSSTSSYEQYF.

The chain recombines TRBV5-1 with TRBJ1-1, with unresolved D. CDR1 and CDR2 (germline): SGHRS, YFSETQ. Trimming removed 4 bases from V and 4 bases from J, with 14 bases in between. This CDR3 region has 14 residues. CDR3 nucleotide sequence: TGCGCCAGCAGCCTGTTCGGGGAGGGCACTGAAGCTTTCTTT. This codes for CASSLFGEGTEAFF.